These T cell receptor beta chains were read from a single sample in a study of control samples from healthy donors and cancer patients. The data were produced by immunoSEQ multiplex PCR, yet TCRdb's version contains in-frame clones alone and is incomplete. Altogether about 100,000 clones are present, roughly four fifths being singletons, with the ten largest covering around 6.2%. Sequencing was performed on blood. The receptors were gathered from a man in his late teens or twenties in good health. Both conserved end residues are part of each CDR3. A D gene is named only where the DNA matches it firmly. Clone size, where shown, is once, few, many, or a class for clones that have expanded.

j_call clone_size v_call d_call cdr3_aa cdr3_nt
TRBJ2-3 - TRBV3-1/TRBV3-2 TRBD2 CASSHTRGVTSGGASTDTQYF TGTGCCAGCAGCCATACACGTGGGGTTACTAGCGGGGGGGCTAGCACAGATACGCAGTATTTT
TRBJ2-7 - TRBV19 - CASSITGIGGYEQYF TGTGCCAGTAGTATAACGGGTATTGGGGGCTACGAGCAGTACTTC
TRBJ1-6 - TRBV7-6 TRBD1 CASSLGPGGKNSPLHF TGTGCCAGCAGCTTGGGCCCAGGGGGTAAGAATTCACCCCTCCACTTT
TRBJ1-1 - TRBV4-2 - CASSQDSADNTEAFF TGTGCCAGCAGCCAAGATAGCGCAGATAACACTGAAGCTTTCTTT
TRBJ1-6 - TRBV7-2 TRBD1 CASSPRQGNSPLHF TGTGCCAGCAGCCCGCGACAGGGGAATTCACCCCTCCACTTT
TRBJ2-6 - TRBV7-2 - CASSPWALSGANVLTF TGTGCCAGCAGCCCATGGGCCCTCTCTGGGGCCAACGTCCTGACTTTC
TRBJ1-5 - TRBV28 - CASSSPNQPQHF TGTGCCAGCAGTTCCCCAAATCAGCCCCAGCATTTT
TRBJ2-7 - TRBV27 - CASSFSLGGGEQYF TGTGCCAGCAGTTTTAGTTTGGGGGGAGGCGAGCAGTACTTC
TRBJ2-7 - TRBV28 TRBD1 CASGLGPGQGYEQYF TGTGCCAGCGGATTGGGGCCGGGACAGGGGTACGAGCAGTACTTC
TRBJ2-7 - TRBV5-1 - CASSLYGGRDEQYF TGCGCCAGCAGCTTGTATGGGGGGCGGGACGAGCAGTACTTC
TRBJ2-7 - TRBV6-1 - CASSESVAVDSYEQYF TGTGCCAGCAGTGAATCTGTGGCGGTAGACTCCTACGAGCAGTACTTC
TRBJ1-4 - TRBV7-2 - CASSPKGQGEKLFF TGTGCCAGCAGCCCCAAGGGGCAGGGTGAAAAACTGTTTTTT
TRBJ1-1 - TRBV28 TRBD1 CASSPTDRGSPEAFF TGTGCCAGCAGCCCGACGGACAGGGGAAGTCCTGAAGCTTTCTTT
TRBJ1-5 once TRBV18 - CASSPQEIGQPQHF TGTGCCAGCTCACCACAGGAGATCGGTCAGCCCCAGCATTTT
TRBJ1-1 - TRBV15 - CATSRDGVGRTNTEAFF TGTGCCACCAGCAGAGATGGGGTAGGTAGGACGAACACTGAAGCTTTCTTT
TRBJ1-3 - TRBV29-1 - CSVAGQFSGNTIYF TGCAGCGTAGCCGGACAGTTCTCTGGAAACACCATATATTTT
TRBJ1-6 few TRBV6-5 TRBD1 CASSRTGDNSPLHF TGTGCCAGCAGTCGGACAGGGGACAATTCACCCCTCCACTTT
TRBJ1-6 - TRBV18 - CASSPRDGSNSPLHF TGTGCCAGCTCACCACGGGACGGGTCGAATTCACCCCTCCACTTT
TRBJ2-5 - TRBV19 - CASSTYRVQETQYF TGTGCCAGTAGTACCTACAGGGTACAAGAGACCCAGTACTTC
TRBJ1-5 - TRBV28 TRBD1 CASSTGGPRNQPQHF TGTGCCAGCTCCACAGGGGGCCCTCGCAATCAGCCCCAGCATTTT
TRBJ1-2 - TRBV19 - CASSASGRLDGYTF TGTGCCAGTAGTGCATCAGGGAGGCTAGATGGCTACACCTTC
TRBJ1-1 - TRBV7-6 TRBD1 CASSLLTGATMNTEAFF TGTGCCAGCAGCTTACTGACAGGGGCCACGATGAACACTGAAGCTTTCTTT
TRBJ2-5 - TRBV6-5 - CASSAHETQYF TGTGCCAGCAGCGCCCATGAGACCCAGTACTTC
TRBJ1-5 - TRBV21-1 - CASSKDRGRGQPQHF TGTGCCAGCAGCAAGGACAGGGGGCGCGGACAGCCCCAGCATTTT
TRBJ1-1 - TRBV29-1 - CSVERGGVRVEAFF TGCAGCGTTGAACGTGGAGGGGTTAGAGTTGAAGCTTTCTTT
TRBJ2-1 - TRBV11-3 TRBD2 CASSLSSGVNEQFF TGTGCCAGCAGCTTAAGTAGCGGGGTGAATGAGCAGTTCTTC
TRBJ2-5 - TRBV3-1/TRBV3-2 TRBD1 CATGTGGQTQYF TGTGCCACCGGGACAGGGGGACAGACCCAGTACTTC
TRBJ2-3 - TRBV5-6 TRBD2 CASSLLAGVDTQYF TGTGCCAGCAGCTTGCTAGCGGGTGTAGATACGCAGTATTTT
TRBJ2-3 - TRBV4-2 TRBD2 CASRPVLAGGLSADTQYF TGTGCCAGCAGGCCAGTACTAGCGGGGGGGCTATCGGCAGATACGCAGTATTTT
TRBJ1-2 - TRBV27 - CASRQPPLRGYTF TGTGCCAGTAGACAGCCTCCACTGAGGGGCTACACCTTC
TRBJ1-2 - TRBV4-1 - CASSTETLYGYTF TGCGCCAGCTCGACAGAGACCCTCTATGGCTACACCTTC
TRBJ2-5 - TRBV10-2 - CASSPTGRWGPETQYF TGCGCCAGCAGTCCCACAGGTAGGTGGGGTCCAGAGACCCAGTACTTC